This T cell receptor (beta chain) was obtained from a study of early T cells in non-severe SARS-CoV-2 infection. Study as a whole: Sequencing input comprised bulk RNA from unsorted whole blood; chain pairing was not available. Study-level results: Anti-spike CD8 responses were favored in VDJdb matching, and private and CD4 specificities were missed.

cDNA molecules, individually, were tagged with unique molecular identifiers. A single record per CDR3 protein comes from TCRdb applying MiXCR to the 5' RACE reads. Of tens of thousands of distinct CDR3 sequences in the sample, roughly 15% are singletons; the top ten hold 3.9%. In its sample, this clonotype was seen a few times. What it binds is unknown. Trimming took 5 bases from V and 7 from J, leaving 18 bases between them. Germline assignment: CDR1 MDHEN and CDR2 SYDVKM. The CDR3 has 15 residues. The source of this sequence is an adult who was a healthcare worker with PCR-confirmed SARS-CoV-2 infection or an uninfected control (not recorded which). The material sequenced was whole blood, taken at baseline. V usage is TRBV28 and J usage is TRBJ2-1, with D possibly TRBD2 on 6 matching bases. CDR3: CASSLTNGGRNEQFF. The CDR3, as DNA: TGTGCCAGCAGTCTGACTAACGGAGGGCGGAATGAGCAGTTCTTC.